These 12 T cell receptor beta chains came from one sample sequenced in a study of CD8+CD57+ T cells in acquired aplastic anemia. Profiling that covered TCR beta VDJ and CDR3 relied on genomic DNA as its template. TCRdb ran MiXCR on the reads and lists one entry per CDR3 protein. The repertoire has some 120,000 distinct CDR3 sequences, around 48% of them found once; the top ten carry 2% to 3%. Sample: sorted CD4+, CD8+, or CD8+CD57+ T cells (not recorded which) from PBMCs. Every receptor here comes from a human donor in good health, serving as a control.

In this sample, this clonotype turned up many times. The CDR3 loop reads CASSRQMEQYF. In DNA form, the CDR3 reads TGTGCCAGCAGCCGTCAAATGGAGCAGTACTTC. The genes are TRBV12-3 or TRBV12-4 and TRBJ2-7; D gene unclear. The germline V and J ends were trimmed by 6 bases and 7 bases, with 10 bases remaining between them. This CDR3 is built from 11 residues.

The J gene is TRBJ2-7, the V gene TRBV20-1; D is perhaps TRBD1 (6 bases). CDR3 length: 14 residues. From germline, CDR1 is DFQATT and CDR2 SNEGSKA (reference sequence). V was cut by 3 bases and J by 3 bases, with 15 bases left in between. The CDR3: CSASPDRLDYEQYF. CDR3 in DNA: TGCAGTGCTAGTCCCGACAGGCTGGACTACGAGCAGTACTTC.

The chain links TRBV29-1 to TRBJ1-2; perhaps TRBD1 as D (6 bases). The CDR3 extends over 14 amino acids. V gave up 4 bases and J gave up 2 bases, with 14 bases separating them. Germline CDR1 is SQVTM and CDR2 is ANQGSEA. Here the CDR3 reads CSVANSGQNYGYTF. As DNA, the CDR3 is TGCAGCGTTGCCAACTCGGGACAAAACTATGGCTACACCTTC. The complete variable domain, with remaining parts taken from reference TRBV29-1 and TRBJ1-2, reads SAVISQKPSRDICQRGTSLTIQCQVDSQVTMMFWYRQQPGQSLTLIATANQGSEATYESGFVIDKFPISRPNLTFSTLTVSNMSPEDSSIYLCSVANSGQNYGYTFGSGTRLTVV.

This clonotype was recorded once. The conserved final phenylalanine or tryptophan is absent from the CDR3, which likely points to a read error. The chain joins TRBV25-1 to TRBJ2-1; D uncertain. The germline gives CDR1 MGHDK, CDR2 SYGVNS. This CDR3 is built from 13 residues. The germline V and J ends were trimmed by 3 bases and 7 bases, with 10 bases remaining between them. CDR3 residues: CASSENDPNEQFL. CDR3 sequence (DNA): TGTGCCAGCAGTGAGAACGACCCAAATGAGCAGTTCCTC.

This chain links TRBV11-1 with TRBJ2-3, with 11 bases aligning to TRBD2. The CDR3 spans 17 residues. Looked up from germline, CDR1 is SGHAT and CDR2 is FQDESV (reference sequence). The V and J ends lost 7 bases and 2 bases, in that order; junction bases with no gene match: 11. The CDR3: CASTSPIAGGPTDTQYF. The CDR3 nucleotides read TGTGCCAGCACCTCTCCGATAGCGGGAGGGCCCACAGATACGCAGTATTTT.

With respect to this clonotype: This may come from a read error, since a much larger clone is one base off. This sequence joins TRBV10-3 and TRBJ2-7; D is possibly TRBD2 (5 bases). Germline-derived CDR1 and CDR2 are ENHRY and SYGVKD. The length of the CDR3 is 15 residues. Trimming shortened V by 3 bases and J by 0 bases, and 12 bases separated the two germline ends. This chain's CDR3 is CAISEQRVSSYEQYF. The DNA for the CDR3 is TGTGCCATCAGTGAACAGAGGGTATCCTCCTACGAGCAGTACTTC.

The chain employs TRBV6-1 and TRBJ1-2; D is perhaps TRBD1 (5 bases). This CDR3 region has 16 residues. Germline values: CDR1 MNHNS, CDR2 SASEGT. The germline V and J ends were trimmed by 0 bases and 4 bases, with 15 bases remaining between them. CDR3 region: CASSEAGGGASYGYTF. CDR3 coding DNA: TGTGCCAGCAGTGAAGCTGGGGGTGGGGCTAGCTATGGCTACACCTTC.

The V call is TRBV19, the J call TRBJ1-5, with 7 bases fitting TRBD1. V gave up 3 bases and J gave up 5 bases; unmatched junction bases: 10. The germline gives CDR1 LNHDA, CDR2 SQIVND (reference sequence). The CDR3 runs to 16 residues. DNA for the CDR3: TGTGCCAGTAGTATTCGGGGCAGGGGGGAGCATCAGCCCCAGCATTTT. The encoded protein is CASSIRGRGEHQPQHF.

This clonotype occurred a few times. The J gene is TRBJ2-1, the V gene TRBV19; D remains ambiguous. The CDR3 is made up of 13 amino acids. The V gene's germline CDR1 is LNHDA and CDR2 SQIVND (reference sequence). V was cut by 10 bases and J by 2 bases, with 12 bases left in between. The CDR3 spells CATRFTPYNEQFF. The CDR3 nucleotides are TGTGCCACCAGGTTTACCCCCTACAATGAGCAGTTCTTC.

The sample holds many counts of this clonotype. A much more abundant neighbour one base away suggests this may be a read error. The chain links TRBV20-1 to TRBJ2-7, with 10 bases matching TRBD1. Germline CDR1 is DFQATT and CDR2 is SNEGSKA (reference sequence). The CDR3 spans 13 residues. The CDR3 sequence: CSARDRGTYGQYF. CDR3 DNA: TGCAGTGCTCGGGACAGGGGAACCTACGGGCAGTACTTC.

This clonotype was seen just once. This chain uses TRBV24-1 with TRBJ1-2; D is undetermined. The CDR3 is made up of 11 amino acids. Germline V CDR1 and CDR2: KGHDR, SFDVKD. V was trimmed by 4 bases and J by 10 bases, leaving 9 bases between them. DNA for the CDR3: TGTGCCACCAGTGAAGTAGGCCTCTACACCTTC. Translated, it gives CATSEVGLYTF.

Many counts were recorded for this clonotype. The rearrangement links TRBV20-1 to TRBJ2-4; D unresolved. Trimming pared 3 bases from V and 0 bases from J, leaving 24 bases between. CDR3 length: 19 amino acids. From germline, CDR1 is DFQATT and CDR2 SNEGSKA (reference sequence). CDR3 nucleotides: TGCAGTGCTAGCCTTGACGCGACGGCCAGAATCGTAGCCAAAAACATTCAGTACTTC. Residues: CSASLDATARIVAKNIQYF.